This is a list of T cell receptor beta chains from one sample in a study of T cells in localized non-small cell lung cancer. Repertoires were generated with immunoSEQ multiplex PCR, while TCRdb's copy carries only in-frame clones and drops some. The top ten clones hold 13% of a sample with tens of thousands of clones, about four fifths of them seen once. The source was peripheral blood, collected before any cancer treatment. The source of these receptors is a female donor of 60 years or more with stage I lung adenocarcinoma. The CDR3 runs from the conserved cysteine through the conserved F or W. The D gene is left open where the match is weak. Clone sizes are given selectively: once, few, many, or a class where the clone is expanded.

clone size: -
V gene: TRBV28
D gene: -
J gene: TRBJ1-4
CDR3 protein: CASSYTGINEKLFF
CDR3 DNA: TGTGCCAGCAGCTATACAGGGATTAATGAAAAACTGTTTTTT

clone size: -
V gene: TRBV5-6
D gene: TRBD2
J gene: TRBJ2-5
CDR3 protein: CASSPLGGAGAAQTQYF
CDR3 DNA: TGTGCCAGCAGCCCCCTCGGGGGAGCGGGAGCCGCACAGACCCAGTACTTC

clone size: once
V gene: TRBV25-1
D gene: -
J gene: TRBJ1-6
CDR3 protein: CASSQGVWNSPLHF
CDR3 DNA: TGTGCCAGCAGCCAAGGGGTTTGGAATTCACCCCTCCACTTT

clone size: -
V gene: TRBV19
D gene: -
J gene: TRBJ2-7
CDR3 protein: CASSMQVSQISYEQYF
CDR3 DNA: TGTGCCAGTAGTATGCAAGTTAGCCAGATCTCCTACGAGCAGTACTTC

clone size: -
V gene: TRBV5-1
D gene: -
J gene: TRBJ2-3
CDR3 protein: CASSLRGATDTQYF
CDR3 DNA: TGCGCCAGCAGCTTGAGGGGGGCCACAGATACGCAGTATTTT

clone size: -
V gene: TRBV2
D gene: -
J gene: TRBJ2-7
CDR3 protein: CASRSLETSYEQYF
CDR3 DNA: TGTGCCAGCAGATCCCTAGAAACCTCCTACGAGCAGTACTTC

clone size: -
V gene: TRBV19
D gene: -
J gene: TRBJ2-7
CDR3 protein: CASSHRASKDEQYF
CDR3 DNA: TGTGCCAGTAGTCACAGGGCGTCTAAGGACGAGCAGTACTTC

clone size: -
V gene: TRBV6-5
D gene: -
J gene: TRBJ1-1
CDR3 protein: CASSYSKGLNTEAFF
CDR3 DNA: TGTGCCAGCAGTTACTCGAAGGGGTTGAACACTGAAGCTTTCTTT

clone size: -
V gene: TRBV18
D gene: TRBD2
J gene: TRBJ2-5
CDR3 protein: CASSGTTGLAGRNYF
CDR3 DNA: TGTGCCAGCTCAGGCACGACGGGACTAGCGGGCCGAAACTACTTC

clone size: -
V gene: TRBV9
D gene: -
J gene: TRBJ2-1
CDR3 protein: CASSLRSLNSYNEQFF
CDR3 DNA: TGTGCCAGCAGCCTCCGGTCCTTAAACTCCTACAATGAGCAGTTCTTC

clone size: -
V gene: TRBV11-2
D gene: TRBD2
J gene: TRBJ2-1
CDR3 protein: CASSHRLAGEQFF
CDR3 DNA: TGTGCCAGCAGCCACCGACTAGCAGGGGAGCAGTTCTTC

clone size: -
V gene: TRBV18
D gene: -
J gene: TRBJ2-2
CDR3 protein: CASSPPGVNTGELFF
CDR3 DNA: TGTGCCAGCTCACCGCCAGGGGTGAACACCGGGGAGCTGTTTTTT

clone size: -
V gene: TRBV19
D gene: TRBD2
J gene: TRBJ2-3
CDR3 protein: CASSPRLADTQYF
CDR3 DNA: TGTGCCAGTAGTCCGAGACTAGCTGATACGCAGTATTTT

clone size: -
V gene: TRBV9
D gene: -
J gene: TRBJ2-7
CDR3 protein: CASSVGVIEEQYF
CDR3 DNA: TGTGCCAGCAGCGTAGGGGTCATTGAGGAGCAGTACTTC

clone size: -
V gene: TRBV6-1
D gene: -
J gene: TRBJ1-6
CDR3 protein: CASSEGALSSYNSPLHF
CDR3 DNA: TGTGCCAGCAGTGAAGGGGCGTTGAGCTCCTATAATTCACCCCTCCACTTT

clone size: -
V gene: TRBV19
D gene: -
J gene: TRBJ2-3
CDR3 protein: CASRGRALNTQYF
CDR3 DNA: TGTGCCAGTAGAGGCAGGGCGCTGAATACGCAGTATTTT

clone size: -
V gene: TRBV6-5
D gene: -
J gene: TRBJ1-5
CDR3 protein: CASSKGFWGNQPQHF
CDR3 DNA: TGTGCCAGCAGCAAGGGGTTTTGGGGCAATCAGCCCCAGCATTTT

clone size: -
V gene: TRBV6-5
D gene: -
J gene: TRBJ1-2
CDR3 protein: CATRSFTSYGYTF
CDR3 DNA: TGTGCCACTCGGAGTTTCACCTCCTATGGCTACACCTTC

clone size: -
V gene: TRBV7-3
D gene: -
J gene: TRBJ1-1
CDR3 protein: CASSFRWGAGEAFF
CDR3 DNA: TGTGCCAGCAGCTTCAGGTGGGGTGCCGGTGAAGCTTTCTTT

clone size: few
V gene: TRBV6-6
D gene: TRBD1
J gene: TRBJ1-4
CDR3 protein: CASSPDRGQGEEKLFF
CDR3 DNA: TGTGCCAGCAGCCCCGATAGAGGACAGGGGGAAGAAAAACTGTTTTTT